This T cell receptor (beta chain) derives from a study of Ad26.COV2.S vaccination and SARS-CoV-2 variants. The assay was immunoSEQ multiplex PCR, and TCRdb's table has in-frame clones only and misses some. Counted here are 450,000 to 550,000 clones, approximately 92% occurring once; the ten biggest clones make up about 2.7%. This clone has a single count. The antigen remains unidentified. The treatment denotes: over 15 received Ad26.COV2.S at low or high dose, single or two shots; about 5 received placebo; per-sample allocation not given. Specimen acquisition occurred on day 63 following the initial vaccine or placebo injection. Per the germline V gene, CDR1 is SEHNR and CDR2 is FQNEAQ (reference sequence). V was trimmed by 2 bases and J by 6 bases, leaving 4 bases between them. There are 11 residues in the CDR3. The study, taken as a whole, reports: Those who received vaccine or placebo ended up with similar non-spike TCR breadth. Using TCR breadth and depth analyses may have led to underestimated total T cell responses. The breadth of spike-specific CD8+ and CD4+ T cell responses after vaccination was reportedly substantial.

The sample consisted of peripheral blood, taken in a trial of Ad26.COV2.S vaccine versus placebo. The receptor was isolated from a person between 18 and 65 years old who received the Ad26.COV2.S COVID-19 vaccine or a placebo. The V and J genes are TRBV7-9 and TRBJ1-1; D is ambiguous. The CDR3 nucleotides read TGTGCCAGCAGCTTAAGCCCTGAAGCTTTCTTT. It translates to CASSLSPEAFF.